Sequencing of this T cell receptor beta chain was carried out in a study of cytomegalovirus exposure and HLA in healthy donors. With 2 bases clipped from V and 1 base from J, the junction kept 11 bases outside the gene matches. Germline loops: CDR1 SGHTA, CDR2 FQGNSA. This CDR3 is 18 amino acids long. The PCR made use of 60 Vbeta and 13 Jbeta primers. In the authors' workflow: An analysis that came later counted 80 million or so unique TCR beta chains, around 12 million shared. The protocol was immunoSEQ multiplex PCR, while the TCRdb copy is restricted to in-frame clones and leaves out a portion. The DNA gave D and trimming, while V, J and clone size come from that table. The table includes about 150,000 clones, around 72% detected once.

This chain uses TRBV7-2 with TRBJ2-1; 7 bases match TRBD2. Sequenced input: PBMCs. This clonotype was sampled from a man aged 18-30 years in good health and CMV-seronegative. This CDR3 reads CASSLLPHSGFSYNEQFF. The CDR3 DNA reads TGTGCCAGCAGCTTATTGCCCCATAGCGGGTTTTCCTACAATGAGCAGTTCTTC.